This T cell receptor (beta chain) was obtained from a study of blood T cell repertoires in COVID-19. About the study: COVID-19 samples collected from the United States, Italy and Spain covered acute and convalescent phases.

The trim removed 5 bases at V and 14 bases at J, leaving 9 bases unmatched. This CDR3 contains 14 residues. Germline values: CDR1 SEHNR, CDR2 FQNEAQ (reference sequence). In the authors' workflow: Amplified reference gene primers provided the basis for estimating nucleated cell counts. Produced via immunoSEQ multiplex PCR; TCRdb's table is partial and in-frame only. V and J calls and clone size come straight from that table; D and trimming were deduced from the DNA. Of 160,000 or so clones in the sample, less than 90% were seen once. Sequenced material: peripheral blood. This chain links TRBV7-9 with TRBJ1-6, with 10 bases that match TRBD1. The receptor's source is a woman between 65 and 79 years old with acute or convalescent COVID-19. CDR3 nucleotide sequence: TGTGCCAGCAGCCGCGGGACAGGGGTTCCTACCCTCCACTTT. Translated, it gives CASSRGTGVPTLHF.